This T cell receptor beta chain was retrieved from a study of breast tumors, draining lymph nodes, adjacent tissues. TCRdb redid the calling of the multiplex PCR reads with MiXCR, one entry per CDR3 protein. In the table there are tens of thousands of distinct CDR3 sequences, over 40% of which are singletons. The study's findings and limits: That most tumor T cells come from lymph nodes remained unproven. Tumor and nontumor repertoires were significantly more similar in luminal-like than in basal-like breast cancer. Tumor TCR diversity was below lymph nodes but above nontumor tissue. The data were judged consistent with most tumor T cells coming from lymph node and expanding in tumor.

On this clonotype: The antigen remains unidentified. At one end the junction does not follow the germline gene, possibly because of a read error.

The CDR3 contains 18 residues. CDR1 and CDR2 from the germline V gene are SNHLY and FYNNEI. The source material was breast tumor tissue. This sequence joins TRBV2 and TRBJ2-2; TRBD2 might be the D (5 bases). The TCR originated in a female donor with breast cancer. Some clones in this sample may be carry-over from other donors' samples. This CDR3 reads CASSEALDSLRNTGELSF. The DNA of the CDR3 is TGTGCCAGCAGTGAAGCGCTTGACTCCTTGAGGAACACCGGGGAGCTGTCTTTT. The whole variable domain, remainder taken from reference TRBV2 and TRBJ2-2, is EPEVTQTPSHQVTQMGQEVILRCVPISNHLYFYWYRQILGQKVEFLVSFYNNEISEKSEIFDDQFSVERPDGSNFTLKIRSTKLEDSAMYFCASSEALDSLRNTGELSFGEGSRLTVL.